This T cell receptor beta chain comes out of a study of cytomegalovirus exposure and HLA in healthy donors. General study findings and limits: In a later analysis, TCR association rates varied by HLA locus: DRB1 most, HLA-C fewest. Links to common viral pathogens appeared, in a later analysis, for several of the most significant clusters. Prior analysis indicated that the majority of TCR beta V segments exhibited productivity approximately 87% or approximately 30% of the time.

V dropped 6 bases and J dropped 3; count of bases not matched to a gene: 11. This CDR3 has 18 amino acids. Germline loops: CDR1 SNHLY, CDR2 FYNNEI. With regard to this clone: The antigen is not known.

The PCR had 60 Vbeta and 13 Jbeta primers. Measured with immunoSEQ multiplex PCR; TCRdb has only the in-frame clones, and not every one. Among 130,000 to 150,000 clones listed, around 72% were seen once. The chain employs TRBV2 and TRBJ2-5; 15 bases match TRBD2. Input material: PBMCs. The receptor's source is a human donor in good health. For the CDR3, the DNA is TGTGCCAGCAGATCCGGGACTAGCGGGGGGTTTATGAAAGAGACCCAGTACTTC. Translated, it gives CASRSGTSGGFMKETQYF.